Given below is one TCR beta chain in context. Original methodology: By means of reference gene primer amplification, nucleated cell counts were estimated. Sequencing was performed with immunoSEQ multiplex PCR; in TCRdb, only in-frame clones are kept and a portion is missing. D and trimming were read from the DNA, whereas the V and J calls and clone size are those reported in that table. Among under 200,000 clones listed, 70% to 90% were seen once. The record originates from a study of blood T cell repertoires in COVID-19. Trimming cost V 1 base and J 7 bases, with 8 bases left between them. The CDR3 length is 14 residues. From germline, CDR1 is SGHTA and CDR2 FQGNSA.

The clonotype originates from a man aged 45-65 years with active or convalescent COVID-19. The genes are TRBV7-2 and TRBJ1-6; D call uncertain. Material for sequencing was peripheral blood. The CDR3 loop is CASSLEISNSPLHF. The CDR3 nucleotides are TGTGCCAGCAGCTTAGAAATCTCCAATTCACCCCTCCACTTT.